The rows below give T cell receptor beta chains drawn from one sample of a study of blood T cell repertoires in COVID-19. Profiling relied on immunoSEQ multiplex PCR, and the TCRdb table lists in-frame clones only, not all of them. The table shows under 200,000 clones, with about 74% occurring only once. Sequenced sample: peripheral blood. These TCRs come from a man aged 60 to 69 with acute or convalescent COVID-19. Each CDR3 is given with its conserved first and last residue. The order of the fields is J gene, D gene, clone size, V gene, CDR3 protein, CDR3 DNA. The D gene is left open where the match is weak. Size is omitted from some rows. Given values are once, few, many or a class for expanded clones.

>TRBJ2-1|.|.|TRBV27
CASSLSGGSYNEQFF
TGTGCCAGCAGTTTATCCGGGGGCTCCTACAATGAGCAGTTCTTC
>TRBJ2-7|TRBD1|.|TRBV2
CASSERGQPSSYEQYF
TGTGCCAGCAGTGAAAGGGGGCAGCCGAGCTCCTACGAGCAGTACTTC
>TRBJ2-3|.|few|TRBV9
CASSAPPGTDTQYF
TGTGCCAGCAGCGCACCCCCAGGCACAGATACGCAGTATTTT
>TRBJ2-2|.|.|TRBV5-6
CASSLVGSVAGELFF
TGTGCCAGCAGCTTGGTCGGTAGCGTGGCCGGGGAGCTGTTTTTT
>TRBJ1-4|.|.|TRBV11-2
CASSTSGEKLFF
TGTGCCAGCAGTACATCGGGTGAAAAACTGTTTTTT
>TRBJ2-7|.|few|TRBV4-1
CASSPTKTSYEQYF
TGCGCCAGCAGCCCGACAAAAACTTCCTACGAGCAGTACTTC
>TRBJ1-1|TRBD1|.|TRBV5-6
CASRRDRYTEAFF
TGTGCCAGCAGACGGGACAGATACACTGAAGCTTTCTTT
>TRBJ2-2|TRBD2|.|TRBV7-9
CASSRLSGGPTLVTGELFF
TGTGCCAGCAGTCGCCTTAGCGGGGGTCCGACTCTGGTTACCGGGGAGCTGTTTTTT
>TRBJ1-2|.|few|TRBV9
CASSATGQIDGYTF
TGTGCCAGCAGCGCCACCGGACAGATTGATGGCTACACCTTC
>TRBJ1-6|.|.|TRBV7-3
CASSSPRPGENSPLHF
TGTGCCAGCAGCTCCCCCCGTCCCGGGGAGAATTCACCCCTCCACTTT
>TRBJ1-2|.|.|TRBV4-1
CASSLTDIGVLYGYTF
TGCGCCAGCAGCCTAACGGACATTGGGGTACTCTATGGCTACACCTTC
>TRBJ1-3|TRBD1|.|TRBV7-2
CASSPRTGGKNTIYF
TGTGCCAGCAGCCCGCGGACAGGGGGCAAAAACACCATATATTTT
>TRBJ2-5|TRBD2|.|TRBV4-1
CASSLYGGEETQYF
TGCGCCAGCAGCCTTTACGGGGGGGAAGAGACCCAGTACTTC
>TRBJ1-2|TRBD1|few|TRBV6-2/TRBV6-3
CASSPGQGRYGYTF
TGTGCCAGCAGCCCCGGACAGGGGAGATATGGCTACACCTTC
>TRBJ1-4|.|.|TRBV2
CASVRENEKLFF
TGTGCCAGCGTCCGAGAAAATGAAAAACTGTTTTTT
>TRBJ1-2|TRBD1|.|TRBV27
CASRGQGRYGYTF
TGTGCCAGCAGGGGACAGGGAAGATATGGCTACACCTTC
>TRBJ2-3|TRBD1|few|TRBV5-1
CASTPGTGDLDTQYF
TGCGCCAGCACCCCCGGGACAGGGGATTTAGATACGCAGTATTTT
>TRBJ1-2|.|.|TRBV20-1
CSASEAVGYTF
TGCAGTGCTAGTGAGGCAGTTGGCTACACCTTC
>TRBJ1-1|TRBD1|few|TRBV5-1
CASRQGSRDTEAFF
TGCGCCAGTCGACAGGGATCCAGGGACACTGAAGCTTTCTTT
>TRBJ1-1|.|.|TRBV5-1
CASSRDRGSQPEAFF
TGCGCCAGCAGCCGCGATAGGGGCAGCCAACCTGAAGCTTTCTTT
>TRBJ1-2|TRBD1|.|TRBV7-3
CASSVVYRQGPLDYGYTF
TGTGCCAGCAGCGTAGTGTACCGACAGGGCCCGCTCGACTATGGCTACACCTTC
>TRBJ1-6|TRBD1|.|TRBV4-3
CASSLRTGVIVNSPLHF
TGCGCCAGCAGCTTACGGACAGGTGTTATTGTCAATTCACCCCTCCACTTT
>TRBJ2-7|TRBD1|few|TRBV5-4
CASSPGTGLYEQYF
TGTGCCAGCAGCCCCGGGACAGGGCTCTACGAGCAGTACTTC
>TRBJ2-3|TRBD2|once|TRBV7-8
CASSLDGGDGDTQYF
TGTGCCAGCAGCTTAGACGGGGGGGATGGAGATACGCAGTATTTT
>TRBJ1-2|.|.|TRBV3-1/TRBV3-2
CASCRPGSGYTF
TGTGCCAGCTGTCGACCCGGGAGTGGCTACACCTTC
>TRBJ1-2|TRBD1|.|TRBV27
CASSFGTDEIF
TGTGCCAGCAGTTTTGGGACAGACGAAATCTTC
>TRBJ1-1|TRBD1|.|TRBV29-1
CSVVQGVVGTEAFF
TGCAGCGTTGTTCAGGGGGTCGTAGGTACTGAAGCTTTCTTT
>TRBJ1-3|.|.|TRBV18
CASSPSGQGNTIYF
TGTGCCAGCTCACCCTCAGGACAGGGAAACACCATATATTTT
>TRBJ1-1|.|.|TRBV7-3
CASSAYRVPGGTEAFF
TGTGCCAGCAGCGCCTACAGGGTTCCGGGGGGCACTGAAGCTTTCTTT
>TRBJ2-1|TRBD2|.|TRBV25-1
CASSRGGYNEQFF
TGTGCCAGCAGCCGGGGGGGGTACAATGAGCAGTTCTTC
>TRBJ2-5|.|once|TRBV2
CASILSQDRTEETQYF
TGTGCCAGCATCCTATCCCAAGATCGAACTGAAGAGACCCAGTACTTC
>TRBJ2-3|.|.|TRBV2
CASSEAVDTQYF
TGTGCCAGCAGTGAAGCCGTGGATACGCAGTATTTT
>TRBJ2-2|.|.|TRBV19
CASSIAQNTGELFF
TGTGCCAGTAGTATAGCCCAGAACACCGGGGAGCTGTTTTTT
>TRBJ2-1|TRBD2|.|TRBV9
CASSEAGTSGGDEQFF
TGTGCCAGCAGCGAGGCCGGGACTAGCGGGGGAGATGAGCAGTTCTTC
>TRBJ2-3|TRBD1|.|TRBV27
CASSPIRTGRADTQYF
TGTGCCAGCAGTCCGATCAGGACAGGGCGGGCAGATACGCAGTATTTT
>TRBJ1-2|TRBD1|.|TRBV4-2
CASSQDVADRGNGYTF
TGTGCCAGCAGCCAAGATGTCGCGGACAGGGGGAATGGCTACACCTTC
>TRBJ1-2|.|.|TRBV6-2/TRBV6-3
CASSSAGGGYGYTF
TGTGCCAGCAGCTCGGCCGGGGGAGGCTATGGCTACACCTTC
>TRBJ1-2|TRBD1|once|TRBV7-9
CASSSARDRAGYTF
TGTGCCAGCAGCTCTGCCCGGGACAGGGCTGGCTACACCTTC
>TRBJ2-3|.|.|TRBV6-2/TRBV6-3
CASSYCTSDTSPTDTQYF
TGTGCCAGCAGTTACTGTACGAGTGACACGAGCCCCACAGATACGCAGTATTTT
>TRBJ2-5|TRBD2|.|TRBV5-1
CASSALAGGQETQYF
TGCGCCAGCAGCGCCCTAGCGGGGGGACAAGAGACCCAGTACTTC
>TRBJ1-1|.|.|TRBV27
CASSPGTRTEAFF
TGTGCCAGCAGTCCCGGGACTCGTACTGAAGCTTTCTTT